The sequence of this TCR beta chain was determined in a study of T cell repertoires in cytomegalovirus infection. Across the whole study: TCR beta signatures that were public indicated CMV infection and matching HLA type.

Points from the study as a whole: Public TCR beta family frequency separated CMV-and-HLA carriers, including in an independent cohort. Predominance within the ex vivo response was attributable to HLA-C-restricted CMV-specific TCR beta clonotypes.

V was trimmed by 6 bases and J by 2 bases, leaving 13 bases between them. The CDR3 spans 13 residues. CDR1 and CDR2 from the germline V gene are DFQATT and SNEGSKA (reference sequence). This clonotype has a handful of counts. What it binds is unknown. TCRdb processed the reads anew with MiXCR; each CDR3 protein has one entry. The table has fewer than 350,000 distinct CDR3 sequences, roughly 15% seen once. Source material: PBMCs. The chain couples TRBV20-1 to TRBJ1-2; D is perhaps TRBD1 (5 bases). The receptor's source is a human donor in good health (CMV status not recorded). Some clones in this sample may be carry-over from other donors' samples. CDR3: CSANGAANYGYTF. Written as DNA, the CDR3 is TGCAGTGCAAATGGGGCAGCCAACTATGGCTACACCTTC.